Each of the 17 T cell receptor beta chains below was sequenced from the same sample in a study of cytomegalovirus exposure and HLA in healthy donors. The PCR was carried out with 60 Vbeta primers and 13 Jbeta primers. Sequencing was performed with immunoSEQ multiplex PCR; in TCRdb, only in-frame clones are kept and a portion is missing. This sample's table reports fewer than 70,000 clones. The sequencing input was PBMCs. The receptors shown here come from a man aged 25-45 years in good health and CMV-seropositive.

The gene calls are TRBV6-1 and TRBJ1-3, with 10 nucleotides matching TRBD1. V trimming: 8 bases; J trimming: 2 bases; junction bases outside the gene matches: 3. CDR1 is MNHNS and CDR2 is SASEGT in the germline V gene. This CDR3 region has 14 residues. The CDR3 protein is CASVGQGAGNTIYF. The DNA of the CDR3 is TGTGCCAGCGTCGGACAGGGGGCTGGAAACACCATATATTTT.

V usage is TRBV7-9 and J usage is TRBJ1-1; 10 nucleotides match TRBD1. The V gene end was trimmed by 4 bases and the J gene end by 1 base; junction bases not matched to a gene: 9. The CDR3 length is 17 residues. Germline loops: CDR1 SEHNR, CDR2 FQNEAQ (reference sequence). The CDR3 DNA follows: TGTGCCAGCAGCTCCCCCGGGACAGGGGTGGAGAACACTGAAGCTTTCTTT. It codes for CASSSPGTGVENTEAFF.

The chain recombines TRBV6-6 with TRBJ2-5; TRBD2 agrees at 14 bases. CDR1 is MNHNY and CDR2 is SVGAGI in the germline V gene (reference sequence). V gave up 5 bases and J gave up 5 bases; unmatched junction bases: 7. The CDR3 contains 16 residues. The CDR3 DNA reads TGTGCCAGCAGTAGAGGACTAGCGGGAGGTTTCGAGACCCAGTACTTC. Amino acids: CASSRGLAGGFETQYF.

Written as DNA, the CDR3 is TGTGCCAGCACCCCAAGAGACAGGGGCCCGAATCAGCCCCAGCATTTT. It is translated as CASTPRDRGPNQPQHF. This chain joins TRBV7-8 and TRBJ1-5, with 8 bases that match TRBD1. Trimming at V came to 7 bases and at J to 4 bases, leaving 12 bases not matched to a gene. CDR1 and CDR2 from the germline V gene are SGHVS and FQNEAQ. The CDR3 sequence is 16 residues long.

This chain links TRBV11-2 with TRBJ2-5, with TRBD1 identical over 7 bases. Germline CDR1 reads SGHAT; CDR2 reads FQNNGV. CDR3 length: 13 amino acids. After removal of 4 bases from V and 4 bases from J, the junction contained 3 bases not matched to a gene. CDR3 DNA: TGTGCCAGCAGCTCGGGGACAGCAGAGACCCAGTACTTC. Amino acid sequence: CASSSGTAETQYF.

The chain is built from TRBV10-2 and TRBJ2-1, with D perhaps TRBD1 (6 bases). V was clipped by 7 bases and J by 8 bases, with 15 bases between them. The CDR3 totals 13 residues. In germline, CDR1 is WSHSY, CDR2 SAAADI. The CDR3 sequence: CASNIQGLHEQFF. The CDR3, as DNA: TGCGCCAGCAATATACAGGGATTGCATGAGCAGTTCTTC.

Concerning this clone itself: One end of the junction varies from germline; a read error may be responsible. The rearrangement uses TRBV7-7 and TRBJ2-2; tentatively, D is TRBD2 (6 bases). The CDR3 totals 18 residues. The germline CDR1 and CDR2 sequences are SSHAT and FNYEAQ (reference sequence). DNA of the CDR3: TGTGCTAGCAGCTTAAGGGGAATAGCGGAAGCGAACACCGGGGAGCTGTTTTTT. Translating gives CASSLRGIAEANTGELFF.

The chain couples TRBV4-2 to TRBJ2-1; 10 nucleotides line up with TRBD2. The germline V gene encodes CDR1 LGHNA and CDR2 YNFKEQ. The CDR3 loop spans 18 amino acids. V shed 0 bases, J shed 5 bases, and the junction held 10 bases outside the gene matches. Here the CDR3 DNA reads TGTGCCAGCAGCCAAGATCTTCCTAGCGGGGGACTAGACAATGAGCAGTTCTTC. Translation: CASSQDLPSGGLDNEQFF.

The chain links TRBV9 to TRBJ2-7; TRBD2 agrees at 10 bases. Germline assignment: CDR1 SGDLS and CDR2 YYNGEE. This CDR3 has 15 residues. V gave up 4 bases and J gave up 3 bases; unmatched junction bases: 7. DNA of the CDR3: TGTGCCAGCAGCCCAAGACTAGCGGGTGTCTACGAGCAGTACTTC. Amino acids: CASSPRLAGVYEQYF.

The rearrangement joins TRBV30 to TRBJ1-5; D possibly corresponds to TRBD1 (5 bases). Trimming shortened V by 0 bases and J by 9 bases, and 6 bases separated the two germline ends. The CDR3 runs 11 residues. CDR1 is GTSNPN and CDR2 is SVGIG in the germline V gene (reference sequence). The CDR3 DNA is TGTGCCTGGAGTGTGGGGGGGCCCCAGCATTTT. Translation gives CAWSVGGPQHF.

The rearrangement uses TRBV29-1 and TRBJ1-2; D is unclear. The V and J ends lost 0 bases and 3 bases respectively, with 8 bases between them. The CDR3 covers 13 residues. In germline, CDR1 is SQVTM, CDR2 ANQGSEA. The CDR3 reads CSVEDVSDYGYTF. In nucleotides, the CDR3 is TGCAGCGTTGAAGATGTGTCGGACTATGGCTACACCTTC. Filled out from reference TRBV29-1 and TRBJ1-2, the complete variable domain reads SAVISQKPSRDICQRGTSLTIQCQVDSQVTMMFWYRQQPGQSLTLIATANQGSEATYESGFVIDKFPISRPNLTFSTLTVSNMSPEDSSIYLCSVEDVSDYGYTFGSGTRLTVV.

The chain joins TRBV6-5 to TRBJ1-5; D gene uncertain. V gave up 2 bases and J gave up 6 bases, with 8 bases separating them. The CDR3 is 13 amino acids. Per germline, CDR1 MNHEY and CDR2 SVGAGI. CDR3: CASSYVSGQPQHF. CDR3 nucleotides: TGTGCCAGCAGTTACGTTTCGGGTCAGCCCCAGCATTTT.

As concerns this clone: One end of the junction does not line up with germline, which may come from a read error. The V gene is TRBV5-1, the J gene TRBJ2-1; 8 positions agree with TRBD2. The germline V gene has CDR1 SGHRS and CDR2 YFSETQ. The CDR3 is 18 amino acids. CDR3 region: CASSLGTSYSSSDNEQFF. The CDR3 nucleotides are TGCGCCAGCAGCTTAGGGACTAGTTACTCGAGCTCCGACAATGAGCAGTTCTTC.

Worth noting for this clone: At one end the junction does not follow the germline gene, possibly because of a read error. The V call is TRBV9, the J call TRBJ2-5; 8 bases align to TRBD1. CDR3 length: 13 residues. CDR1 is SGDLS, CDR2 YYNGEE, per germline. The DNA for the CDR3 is TGTGCCAGCAGCCGGACAGGGCAAGAGAACCAGTACTTC. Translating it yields CASSRTGQENQYF.

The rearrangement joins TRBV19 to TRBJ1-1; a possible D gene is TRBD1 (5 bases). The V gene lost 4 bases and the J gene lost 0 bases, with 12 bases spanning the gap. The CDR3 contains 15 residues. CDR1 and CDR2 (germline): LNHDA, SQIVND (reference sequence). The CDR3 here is CASSTLTAMNTEAFF. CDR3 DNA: TGTGCCAGTAGTACCCTGACAGCCATGAACACTGAAGCTTTCTTT. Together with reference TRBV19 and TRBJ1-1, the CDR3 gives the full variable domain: DGGITQSPKYLFRKEGQNVTLSCEQNLNHDAMYWYRQDPGQGLRLIYYSQIVNDFQKGDIAEGYSVSREKKESFPLTVTSAQKNPTAFYLCASSTLTAMNTEAFFGQGTRLTVV.

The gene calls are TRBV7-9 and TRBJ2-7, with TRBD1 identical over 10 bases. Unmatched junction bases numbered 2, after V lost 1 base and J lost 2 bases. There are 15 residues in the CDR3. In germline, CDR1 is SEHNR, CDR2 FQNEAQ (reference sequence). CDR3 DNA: TGTGCCAGCAGCTTAGAGGGACAGGGGACCTACGAGCAGTACTTC. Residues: CASSLEGQGTYEQYF.

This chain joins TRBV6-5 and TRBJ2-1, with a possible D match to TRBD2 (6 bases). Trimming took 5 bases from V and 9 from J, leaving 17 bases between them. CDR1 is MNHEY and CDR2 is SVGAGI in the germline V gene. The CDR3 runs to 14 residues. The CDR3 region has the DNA TGTGCCAGCAGTCAAAGACTAGATCCTCCTGAGCAGTTCTTC. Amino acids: CASSQRLDPPEQFF.